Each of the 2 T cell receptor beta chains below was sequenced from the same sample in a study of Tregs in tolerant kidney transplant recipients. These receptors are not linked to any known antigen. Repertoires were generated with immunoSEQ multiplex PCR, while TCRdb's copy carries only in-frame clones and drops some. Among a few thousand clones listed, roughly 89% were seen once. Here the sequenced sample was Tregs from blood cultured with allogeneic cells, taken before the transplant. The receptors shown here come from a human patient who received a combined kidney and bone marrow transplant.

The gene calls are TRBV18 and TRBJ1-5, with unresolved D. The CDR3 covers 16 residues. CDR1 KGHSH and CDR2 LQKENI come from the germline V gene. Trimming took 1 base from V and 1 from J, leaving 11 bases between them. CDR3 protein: CASSPRSGGSNQPQHF. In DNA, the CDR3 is TGTGCCAGCTCACCACGGTCCGGTGGAAGCAATCAGCCCCAGCATTTT.

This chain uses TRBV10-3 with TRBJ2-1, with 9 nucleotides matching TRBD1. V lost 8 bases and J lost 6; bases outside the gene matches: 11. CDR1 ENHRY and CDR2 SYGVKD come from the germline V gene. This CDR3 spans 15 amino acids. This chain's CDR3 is CAIGIRDRASNEQFF. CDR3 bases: TGTGCCATCGGAATCCGGGACAGGGCTAGCAATGAGCAGTTCTTC.